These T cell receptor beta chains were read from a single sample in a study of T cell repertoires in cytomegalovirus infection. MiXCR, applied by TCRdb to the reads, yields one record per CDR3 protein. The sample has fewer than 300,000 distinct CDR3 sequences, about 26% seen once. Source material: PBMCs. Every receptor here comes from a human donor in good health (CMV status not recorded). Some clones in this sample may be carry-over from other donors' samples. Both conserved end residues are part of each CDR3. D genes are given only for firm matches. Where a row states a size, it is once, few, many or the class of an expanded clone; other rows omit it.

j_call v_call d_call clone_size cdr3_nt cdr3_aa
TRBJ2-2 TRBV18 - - TGTGCCAGCTCACCATTTACAGAAGAAATAACCATCAACACCGGGGAGCTGTTTTTT CASSPFTEEITINTGELFF
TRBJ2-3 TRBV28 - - TGTGCCAGCAGTTTATTAGGTGCAGGGCACTCAGATACGCAGTATTTT CASSLLGAGHSDTQYF
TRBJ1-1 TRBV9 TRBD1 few TGTGCCAGCAGCGTTCAGGGGGGGATGAACACTGAAGCTTTCTTT CASSVQGGMNTEAFF
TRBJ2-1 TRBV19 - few TGTGCCAGTAGTCTCAGGGGCAACAATGAGCAGTTCTTC CASSLRGNNEQFF
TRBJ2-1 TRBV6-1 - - TGTGCCAGCAGTGAAGGTTCCTACAATGAGCAGTTCTTC CASSEGSYNEQFF
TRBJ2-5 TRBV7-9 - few TGTGCCAGCAGCTCAGGAACAGGGGACTGGGAGACCCAGTACTTC CASSSGTGDWETQYF
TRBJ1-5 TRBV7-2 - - TGTGCCAGCAGCTCCAGGATTTATCAGCCCCAGCATTTT CASSSRIYQPQHF
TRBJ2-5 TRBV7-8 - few TGTGCCAGCAGCTTTGGAGAAGAGACCCAGTACTTC CASSFGEETQYF
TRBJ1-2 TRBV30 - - TGTGCCTGGAGTGTATTATCTATCGACGATGGCTACACCTTC CAWSVLSIDDGYTF
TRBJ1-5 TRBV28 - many TGTGCCAGCACTGGACATGCGAATCAGCCCCAGCATTTT CASTGHANQPQHF
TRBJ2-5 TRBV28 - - TGTGCCAGCAGGGATTCTACAGCCCCAGAGACCCAGTACTTC CASRDSTAPETQYF
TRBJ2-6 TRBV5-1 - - TGCGCCAGCAGCTCAAACGTTAACCTAAACTCTGGGGCCAACGTCCTGACTTTC CASSSNVNLNSGANVLTF
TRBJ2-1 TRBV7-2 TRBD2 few TGTGCCAGCAGCTTACAACTAGCGGGAGGTGGTGAGCAGTTCTTC CASSLQLAGGGEQFF
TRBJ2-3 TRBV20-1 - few TGCAGTGCCAGAGGACAGCAAGCCCGAGGGAGCACAGATACGCAGTATTTT CSARGQQARGSTDTQYF
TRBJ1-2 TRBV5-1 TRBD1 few TGCGCCAGCAGCGCGACAGGGGATAGCGGCTACACCTTC CASSATGDSGYTF
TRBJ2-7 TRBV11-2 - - TGTGCCAGCAGCTTAGTCGACAGCGAGCAGTACTTC CASSLVDSEQYF
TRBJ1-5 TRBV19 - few TGTGCCAGTAGCATCGGGGAGAATCAGCCCCAGCATTTT CASSIGENQPQHF
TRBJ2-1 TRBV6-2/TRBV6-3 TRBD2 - TGTGCCAGCAGTTACTCCCGACTAGCGGGAGTCCCTGAGCAGTTCTTC CASSYSRLAGVPEQFF
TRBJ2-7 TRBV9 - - TGTGCCAGCAGCGTAGATCCTTCGAGCTCCTACGAGCAGTACTTC CASSVDPSSSYEQYF
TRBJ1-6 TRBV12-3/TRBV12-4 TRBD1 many TGTGCCAGCAGCAGACAGGGGGGGGATTCACCCCTCCACTTT CASSRQGGDSPLHF
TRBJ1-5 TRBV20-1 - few TGCAGTGCTAGGGAACAGGGTACTCAGCCCCAGCATTTT CSAREQGTQPQHF
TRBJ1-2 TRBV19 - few TGTGCCAGTAGTGTCCGGGACACCTTATCCGGCTACACCTTC CASSVRDTLSGYTF
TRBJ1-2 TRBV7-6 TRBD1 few TGTGCCAGCAGCCCGACAGGGGGCAGAGGCTACACCTTC CASSPTGGRGYTF
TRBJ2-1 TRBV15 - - TGTGCCACCAGCAGTACAGGGTCTCGCTCCTACAATGAGCAGTTCTTC CATSSTGSRSYNEQFF
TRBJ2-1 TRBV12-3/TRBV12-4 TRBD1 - TGTGCCAGCAACCTCGACAGGGTAGGCGGGCAGTTCTTC CASNLDRVGGQFF
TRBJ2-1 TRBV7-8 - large TGTGCCAGCAGCTTAGGACAGGCCTATGAGCAGTTCTTC CASSLGQAYEQFF
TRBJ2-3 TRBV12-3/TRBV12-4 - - TGTGCCAGCAGAATTTATGGTGACAGTCGAAGCGATACGCAGTATTTT CASRIYGDSRSDTQYF
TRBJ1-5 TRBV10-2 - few TGCGCCAGCAGTGCGTCAGGGCCGCAGCCCCAGCATTTT CASSASGPQPQHF
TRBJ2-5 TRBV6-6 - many TGTGCCAGCAGTTACGATCAGAGGTCTGGAGAGACCCAGTACTTC CASSYDQRSGETQYF
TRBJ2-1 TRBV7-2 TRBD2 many TGTGCCAGCAGCTTCGCGGGAGGTATCGATGAGCAGTTCTTC CASSFAGGIDEQFF
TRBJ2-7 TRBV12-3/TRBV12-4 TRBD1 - TGTGCCAGCAGCTACTCAGGGGGCCGGAACGAGCAGTACTTC CASSYSGGRNEQYF
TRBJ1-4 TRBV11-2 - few TGTGCCAGCAGCTTAGCGGGGGTCGTCGAACTGTTTTTT CASSLAGVVELFF
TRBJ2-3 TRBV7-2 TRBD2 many TGTGCCAGCAGCCCGACGCCACTAGCGGGAAGAGATACGCAGTATTTT CASSPTPLAGRDTQYF
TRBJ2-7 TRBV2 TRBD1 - TGTGCCAGCAGAGACCCCGACAGGGACAGATATTACTTC CASRDPDRDRYYF
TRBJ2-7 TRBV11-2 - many TGTGCCAGCAGCTTAGCCGACTCCAGCTCCTACGAGCAGTACTTC CASSLADSSSYEQYF
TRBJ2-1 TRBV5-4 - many TGTGCCAGCAGGGACAGAGGGTACAATGAGCAGTTCTTC CASRDRGYNEQFF
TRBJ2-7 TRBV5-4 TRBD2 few TGTGCCACTAAGGCGGGGGGTAGCAAGAAAGAAAACGAGCAGTACTTC CATKAGGSKKENEQYF
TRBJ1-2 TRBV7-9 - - TGTGCCAGCAGCTTACAAACCTATGGCTACACCTTC CASSLQTYGYTF
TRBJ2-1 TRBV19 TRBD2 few TGTGCCAGTAGACGCCCCGGACTAGCGGGGATTGCCTACAATGAGCAGTTCTTC CASRRPGLAGIAYNEQFF
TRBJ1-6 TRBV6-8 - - TGTGCCAGCAGTTACTTCGGTAGGGGCGGTTCACCCCTCCACTTT CASSYFGRGGSPLHF
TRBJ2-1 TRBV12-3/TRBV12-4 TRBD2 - TGTGCCAGCAGTTTAGTTTCGACTAGCGATGAGCAGTTCTTC CASSLVSTSDEQFF
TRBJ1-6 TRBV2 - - TGTGCCAGCAGTGAAGTAACAGGGAACTCACCCCTCCACTTT CASSEVTGNSPLHF
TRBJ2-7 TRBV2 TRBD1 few TGTGCCAGCAGGATGGCGGGGACAGGGGGCTACGAGCAGTACTTC CASRMAGTGGYEQYF
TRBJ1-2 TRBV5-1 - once TGCGCCAGCAGCTTGGATGGGGGCGTAAACGGGTGGCACGGCTACACCTTC CASSLDGGVNGWHGYTF
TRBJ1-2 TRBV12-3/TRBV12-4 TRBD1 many TGTGCCAGCAGTTTAGGGGCAGGACAGGGAAGTGGCTACACCTTC CASSLGAGQGSGYTF
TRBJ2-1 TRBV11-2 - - TGTGCCAGCAGCCCAGGGACTCTGAATGAGCAGTTCTTC CASSPGTLNEQFF
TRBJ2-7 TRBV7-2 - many TGTGCCAGCAGCCCGCGACCGCCTCTATCCTTC CASSPRPPLSF
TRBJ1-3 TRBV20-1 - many TGCAGTGCTAGTTCGGCGACTACTGGAAACACCATATATTTT CSASSATTGNTIYF